The 17 T cell receptor beta chains presented below share a single source sample, sequenced in a study of lymphopenia after photon versus proton radiotherapy. Clones were read by immunoSEQ multiplex PCR, and TCRdb kept only the in-frame ones, dropping some. The table includes tens of thousands of clones, 89% detected once. The starting material was peripheral blood, obtained from a patient treated with proton-based radiotherapy. These receptors were collected from a woman in her 70s with pancreatic cancer. Some clones in this sample may be carry-over from other donors' samples.

V and J are TRBV4-3 and TRBJ2-7; TRBD2 aligns across 7 bases. Trimming took 0 bases from V and 5 from J; bases not matched to a gene: 7. CDR1 LGHNA and CDR2 YSLEER come from the germline V gene. The CDR3 consists of 15 residues. The CDR3 sequence is CASSQDVLATDEQYF. CDR3 nucleotide sequence: TGCGCCAGCAGCCAAGATGTACTAGCGACCGACGAGCAGTACTTC.

J is TRBJ2-5 and V is TRBV5-5, with D tentatively TRBD1 or TRBD2 (5 bases each). CDR3 size: 14 residues. The germline V and J ends were trimmed by 4 bases and 1 base, with 11 bases remaining between them. Germline loops: CDR1 SGHKS, CDR2 YYEKEE (reference sequence). CDR3 region: CASSIAGTQETQYF. CDR3 nucleotide sequence: TGTGCCAGCAGCATAGCCGGGACCCAAGAGACCCAGTACTTC.

This chain uses TRBV2 with TRBJ2-6; D may be TRBD2 (5 bases). In germline, CDR1 is SNHLY, CDR2 FYNNEI. Trimming took off 11 bases at V and 0 bases at J, with 14 bases between the two ends. The CDR3 runs 15 residues. This CDR3 reads CARGGSSSGANVLTF. In DNA form, the CDR3 reads TGTGCCCGAGGAGGCTCGAGCTCTGGGGCCAACGTCCTGACTTTC.

This chain links TRBV2 with TRBJ2-3; D is unclear. The V gene lost 5 bases and the J gene lost 6 bases, with 9 bases spanning the gap. This CDR3 has 12 amino acids. Per germline, CDR1 SNHLY and CDR2 FYNNEI. The CDR3, as DNA: TGTGCCAGCAGTTCGGTGGACGATACGCAGTATTTT. Amino acid sequence: CASSSVDDTQYF.

V usage is TRBV11-2 and J usage is TRBJ2-7; 8 bases are a match to TRBD1. Unmatched junction bases numbered 8, after V lost 3 bases and J lost 4 bases. The CDR3 is 15 residues long. Germline CDR1 reads SGHAT; CDR2 reads FQNNGV. The DNA for the CDR3 is TGTGCCAGCAGCTTTGGGGCCCAGGGGGCTTACGAGCAGTACTTC. Translated: CASSFGAQGAYEQYF.

The rearrangement links TRBV4-1 to TRBJ2-7; no reliable D call. V was cut by 4 bases and J by 0 bases, with 7 bases left in between. CDR3 length: 13 residues. In germline, CDR1 is MGHRA, CDR2 YSYEKL. This CDR3 is CASSPGDSYEQYF. As DNA, the CDR3 is TGCGCCAGCAGCCCTGGCGACTCCTACGAGCAGTACTTC.

Worth noting for this clone: An end of the junction differs from the germline gene, which may be a read error. The chain combines TRBV29-1 with TRBJ1-1; D gene uncertain. Per the germline V gene, CDR1 is SQVTM and CDR2 is ANQGSEA. The CDR3 has 8 residues. This CDR3 is CSVEDRGF. The CDR3 nucleotides are TGCAGCGTTGAAGATCGCGGTTTT.

This clone was seen just once. The rearrangement links TRBV19 to TRBJ1-1; D is unresolved. Between the trimmed V and J ends, which lost 7 bases and 1 base, there was a span of 13 bases. The length of the CDR3 is 14 residues. Germline V gene lookup returns CDR1 LNHDA and CDR2 SQIVND (reference sequence). CDR3 DNA sequence: TGTGCCAGTACCTACGTGCGGGGGAACACTGAAGCTTTCTTT. This sequence encodes CASTYVRGNTEAFF.

The chain has TRBV27 and TRBJ2-3; D might be TRBD1 (6 bases). The CDR3 totals 14 residues. V was trimmed by 7 bases and J by 6 bases, leaving 17 bases between them. Germline CDR1 MNHEY, CDR2 SMNVEV (reference sequence). The CDR3 region is CASKKPGHQDTQYF. CDR3 in DNA: TGTGCCAGCAAAAAACCGGGACATCAGGATACGCAGTATTTT.

V and J are TRBV19 and TRBJ2-1; 11 bases match TRBD2. J lost 5 bases, V lost 5 bases, and 5 bases had no gene match. Germline V gives CDR1 LNHDA, CDR2 SQIVND (reference sequence). The CDR3 is 15 residues long. In DNA form, the CDR3 reads TGTGCCAGTAGTCTTAGCGGGAGGGTTAACAATGAGCAGTTCTTC. Translation gives CASSLSGRVNNEQFF.

This clone was detected only a few times. V gene TRBV6-6 combines with J gene TRBJ2-7; the match to TRBD1 covers 10 bases. The J segment lost 3 bases and the V segment lost 6 bases, leaving 5 bases of the junction unmatched. Germline V lookup: CDR1 MNHNY, CDR2 SVGAGI (reference sequence). The CDR3 consists of 14 residues. CDR3 residues: CASSQGQGSYEQYF. Written as DNA, the CDR3 is TGTGCCAGCAGCCAGGGACAGGGGAGCTACGAGCAGTACTTC.

DNA for the CDR3: TGTGCCAGCAGAGCCGTGGCAGCCCAGGAGACCCAGTACTTC. It encodes CASRAVAAQETQYF. This sequence joins TRBV27 and TRBJ2-5, with no clear D. The length of the CDR3 is 14 residues. CDR1 MNHEY and CDR2 SMNVEV come from the germline V gene (reference sequence). V was clipped by 6 bases and J by 5 bases, with 16 bases between them.

CDR3 in DNA: TGTGCCAGCAGCCACCTACAAGTCTCTGGGGCCAACGTCCTGACTTTC. It encodes CASSHLQVSGANVLTF. This chain connects TRBV4-2 to TRBJ2-6; D remains unclear. CDR1 is LGHNA and CDR2 is YNFKEQ in the germline V gene. Trimming left V 3 bases short and J 0 bases short, with 9 bases between. The CDR3 contains 16 residues.

The chain recombines TRBV19 with TRBJ2-7, with 10 bases identical to TRBD2. From germline, CDR1 is LNHDA and CDR2 SQIVND (reference sequence). After removal of 5 bases from V and 3 bases from J, the junction contained 10 bases not matched to a gene. This CDR3 is built from 16 residues. The CDR3: CASSWGGSGRIYEQYF. The CDR3 DNA is TGTGCCAGTAGTTGGGGAGGTAGCGGGAGGATCTACGAGCAGTACTTC.

The chain joins TRBV4-2 to TRBJ1-1; TRBD1 matches at 8 bases. This CDR3 spans 12 amino acids. Trimming at V came to 0 bases and at J to 11 bases, leaving 2 bases not matched to a gene. From germline, CDR1 is LGHNA and CDR2 YNFKEQ. CDR3 region: CASSQEQGVAFF. CDR3 bases: TGTGCCAGCAGCCAAGAACAGGGGGTGGCTTTCTTT.

V gene TRBV28 combines with J gene TRBJ2-5; 8 bases match TRBD1. V shed 5 bases, J shed 5 bases, and the junction held 10 bases outside the gene matches. Germline V CDR1 and CDR2: MDHEN, SYDVKM. This CDR3 has 15 amino acids. The CDR3 region is CASSPQSGGRETQYF. CDR3 sequence (DNA): TGTGCCAGCAGTCCGCAATCAGGGGGCAGGGAGACCCAGTACTTC.

The V call is TRBV5-1, the J call TRBJ1-6, with D unresolved. The germline CDR1 and CDR2 sequences are SGHRS and YFSETQ. CDR3 size: 15 residues. V lost 2 bases, J lost 11 bases, and 17 bases lay in between. This chain's CDR3 is CASSFRESPSTPLHF. The CDR3 DNA reads TGCGCCAGCAGCTTTAGGGAGAGCCCGAGTACACCCCTCCACTTT.